These 4 T cell receptor delta chains were sequenced from one sample in a study of gamma-delta chains in newborns, infants, children (dated by TCRdb to between 2018 and 2021). Sequencing was carried out with an Illumina MiSeq. Clone calls in TCRdb were regenerated from the public reads with CATT, after which identical DNA sequences shared one row. This sample is represented by about 3,400 delta-chain clones; 0.25% to 0.3% of them were singletons. About an eighth of the sample is taken by the ten largest. Sequences were obtained from blood. The receptors were gathered from a child who was a newborn, infant or young child, either healthy, febrile or measles-vaccinated (not recorded which).

Turning to this clone: TCRdb's listed protein matches a much larger clone and diverges from this DNA's translation at residue 12, likely through a read error; the protein shown comes from the DNA. The V call is TRDV2, the J call TRDJ3; 13 nucleotides match TRDD3. Germline loops: CDR1 GEAIGNYY, CDR2 EKD. V lost 1 base to trimming and J lost 2 bases; unmatched junction nucleotides: 13. The CDR3 is 22 amino acids. The CDR3 DNA reads as TGTGCCTGTGACACACCCACTACTGGGGGATACGGACTGACCTGGGACACCCGACAGATGTTTTTC. This codes for CACDTPTTGGYGLTWDTRQMFF.

Remarks on this clone: The protein given by TCRdb reflects a much larger clone and differs at residue 5 from this DNA's translation, likely from a read error; the protein shown is the DNA's translation. The V call is TRDV2, the J call TRDJ3; 12 nucleotides line up with TRDD3. CDR1 and CDR2 from the germline V gene are GEAIGNYY and EKD. The CDR3 contains 19 residues. V lost 3 bases to trimming and J lost 2 bases; unmatched junction nucleotides: 7. CDR3 sequence (DNA): TGTGCCTGTGACGACGTACTGGGGGATACCGCCTGGGACACCCGACAGATGTTTTTC. Its protein is CACDDVLGDTAWDTRQMFF.

With respect to this clone: A far more abundant clone sits one base away, making this likely a read error. The same CDR3 can be traced to other DNA sequences in this sample. The V and J genes are TRDV2 and TRDJ1; 11 nucleotides match TRDD3. This CDR3 contains 18 residues. Germline CDR1 is GEAIGNYY and CDR2 is EKD. In nucleotides, the CDR3 is TGTGCCTGTGACACCGTTGAACTGGGGGATATGAACACCGATAAACTAATCTTT. This gives the protein CACDTVELGDMNTDKLIF.

On this clone: A far more abundant clone sits one base away, making this likely a read error. Different DNA sequences within this sample yield the same CDR3. This chain connects TRAV29/DV5 to TRDJ3, with TRDD3 as a possible D gene (6 bases). The CDR3 has 22 amino acids. CDR1 is NSMFDY, CDR2 ISSIKDK, per germline. Deletions cut 0 bases from V and 2 bases from J, with 27 bases between. Written as DNA, the CDR3 is TGTGCAGCAAGCGCCTCGGGAACGTGGACTGGGAAAAGGCCCTGGGACACCCGACAGATGTTTTTC. Translation: CAASASGTWTGKRPWDTRQMFF.